The rows below give T cell receptor beta chains drawn from one sample of a study of T cell changes during pregnancy in multiple sclerosis. Clones were read by immunoSEQ multiplex PCR, and TCRdb kept only the in-frame ones, dropping some. The sample consists of around 79,000 clones, 80% to 95% of them appearing once. The sequences come from CD4+ T cells from peripheral blood mononuclear cells, collected in the second trimester of pregnancy. All receptors come from a female donor with multiple sclerosis, enrolled in a pregnancy study. Both conserved end residues are part of each CDR3. D genes are given only for firm matches. Size tells how often a clone was seen (once, few, many) or the class of an expanded clone, and some rows leave it out.

d_gene	abundance	v_gene	j_gene	CDR3nt	CDR3aa
TRBD1	.	TRBV6-5	TRBJ1-3	TGTGCCAGCACCCCCGACAGGGGAGGAAACACCATATATTTT	CASTPDRGGNTIYF
.	.	TRBV9	TRBJ2-6	TGTGCCAGCAGCACCCAGGGCCCCGGGGCCAACGTCCTGACTTTC	CASSTQGPGANVLTF
.	.	TRBV7-9	TRBJ2-3	TGTGCCAGCAGCTTAGGCTTGAGGGTTCCGGCTAGCACAGATACGCAGTATTTT	CASSLGLRVPASTDTQYF
.	.	TRBV20-1	TRBJ1-1	TGCAGTGCCCCTCCGAGCACTGAAGCTTTCTTT	CSAPPSTEAFF
.	.	TRBV28	TRBJ1-3	TGTGCCAGCAGTTCCTCCGGGGGGTCTGGAAACACCATATATTTT	CASSSSGGSGNTIYF
.	.	TRBV5-1	TRBJ2-6	TGCGCCAGCAGCTTAGGCGATAGCAGCTCTGGGGCCAACGTCCTGACTTTC	CASSLGDSSSGANVLTF
TRBD1	.	TRBV2	TRBJ2-3	TGTGCCAGCAGCCCGGACAGGGTTCCCACAGATACGCAGTATTTT	CASSPDRVPTDTQYF
.	.	TRBV5-1	TRBJ2-5	TGCGCCAGCAGCCACCTGGATCAGCGCATAGAGACCCAGTACTTC	CASSHLDQRIETQYF
.	.	TRBV5-1	TRBJ1-4	TGCGCCAGCAGCTTGGGTCAGGGTGGGCCTTCGGGTGAAAAACTGTTTTTT	CASSLGQGGPSGEKLFF
TRBD2	.	TRBV4-2	TRBJ2-1	TGTGCCAGCAGCCAAGAAGGGCTAGCGGGAATCAATGAGCAGTTCTTC	CASSQEGLAGINEQFF
.	.	TRBV6-6	TRBJ2-7	TGTGCCAGCAGTCAAAACAGGGTCTCCTACGAGCAGTACTTC	CASSQNRVSYEQYF
TRBD1	few	TRBV15	TRBJ1-6	TGTGCCACCAGACAAGACAGGGCAAATTCACCCCTCCACTTT	CATRQDRANSPLHF
TRBD2	.	TRBV30	TRBJ2-1	TGTGCCTGGAGCTTACAGAGGACTAGCGGTCATCCCAATGAGCAGTTCTTC	CAWSLQRTSGHPNEQFF
TRBD2	.	TRBV18	TRBJ2-3	TGTGCCAGCTCCGGGAGGTCAGATACGCAGTATTTT	CASSGRSDTQYF
.	.	TRBV7-3	TRBJ2-3	TGTGCCAGCAGCTTAGCTAGCGTGGCAGATACGCAGTATTTT	CASSLASVADTQYF
TRBD2	.	TRBV18	TRBJ2-1	TGTGCCAGCTCACCCCGTTCTGGGACTAGCGGGAGCGCCTACAATGAGCAGTTCTTC	CASSPRSGTSGSAYNEQFF
.	.	TRBV14	TRBJ1-5	TGTGCCAGCAGCCAAGATTTCCTTCAGCCCCAGCATTTT	CASSQDFLQPQHF
TRBD2	once	TRBV4-3	TRBJ2-2	TGCGCCAGCAGCCAAGCGGGAGGGTCTAACACCGGGGAGCTGTTTTTT	CASSQAGGSNTGELFF
TRBD2	.	TRBV30	TRBJ2-1	TGTGCCTGGACCGAAAGGCGGACTAGCGGGAGACTTGAGCAGTTCTTC	CAWTERRTSGRLEQFF
.	.	TRBV19	TRBJ2-7	TGTGCCAGTAGCCTCAAGAGGGATTCCTACGAGCAGTACTTC	CASSLKRDSYEQYF
TRBD1	.	TRBV18	TRBJ2-1	TGTGCCAGCTCACCACCCGGGACAGGGTTCGATGAGCAGTTCTTC	CASSPPGTGFDEQFF
.	once	TRBV5-1	TRBJ1-1	TGCGCCAGCAGCCTCAAAAGAGGAAGCACTGAAGCTTTCTTT	CASSLKRGSTEAFF
.	.	TRBV25-1	TRBJ2-7	TGTGCCAGCAGTGATCTGTTAGTGCCCAACGAGCAGTACTTC	CASSDLLVPNEQYF
TRBD2	.	TRBV29-1	TRBJ2-5	TGCAGCGCCAGACTAGCGGGGGGCCCCCAAGAGACCCAGTACTTC	CSARLAGGPQETQYF
TRBD1	.	TRBV15	TRBJ2-5	TGTGCCACCAGCAGAGATTTATGGACAGGGGAAGAGACCCAGTACTTC	CATSRDLWTGEETQYF
TRBD2	.	TRBV6-5	TRBJ2-1	TGTGCCAGCGAACCTAGCGGGACCAATGAGCAGTTCTTC	CASEPSGTNEQFF
.	.	TRBV5-1	TRBJ1-4	TGCGCCAGCAGCTGGAAGCAGGGATCGGGTGAAAAACTGTTTTTT	CASSWKQGSGEKLFF
.	.	TRBV19	TRBJ1-2	TGTGCCAGTAGTCGGAGCTTAAACTATGGCTACACCTTC	CASSRSLNYGYTF
.	.	TRBV2	TRBJ2-7	TGTGCCAGCAGTGTACTCAGGGTTGCCTACGAGCAGTACTTC	CASSVLRVAYEQYF